This TCR beta chain was identified during a study of blood T cell repertoires in COVID-19. The CDR3 length is 14 residues. Germline values: CDR1 MNHEY, CDR2 SMNVEV (reference sequence). Between the trimmed V and J ends, which lost 5 bases and 1 base, there was a span of 12 bases. Symptom resolution, clearance, or two negative PCRs marked the recovered donors of Cohort 3. Assay: immunoSEQ multiplex PCR; the TCRdb copy retains only in-frame clones and omits some. The table records fewer than 350,000 clones, approximately 90% of them present only once. Sequenced sample: PBMCs or T cells enriched from blood (not recorded which). The receptor was isolated from a woman aged 35 to 49 who had recovered from COVID-19. V is TRBV27 and J is TRBJ2-7, with D possibly being TRBD1 (6 bases). The CDR3 region is CASSPLQGSYEQYF. In DNA, the CDR3 is TGTGCCAGCAGTCCCCTACAGGGTTCCTACGAGCAGTACTTC.